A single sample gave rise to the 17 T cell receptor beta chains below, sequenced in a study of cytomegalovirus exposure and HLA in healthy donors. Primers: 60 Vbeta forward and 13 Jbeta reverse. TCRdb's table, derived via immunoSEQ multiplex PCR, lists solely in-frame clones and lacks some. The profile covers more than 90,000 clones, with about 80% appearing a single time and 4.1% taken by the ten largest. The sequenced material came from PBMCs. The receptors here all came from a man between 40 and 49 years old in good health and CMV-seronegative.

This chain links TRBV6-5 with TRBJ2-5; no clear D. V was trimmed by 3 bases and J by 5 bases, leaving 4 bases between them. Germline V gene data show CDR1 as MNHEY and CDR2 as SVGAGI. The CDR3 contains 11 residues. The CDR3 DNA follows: TGTGCCAGCAGTTATCGGGAGACCCAGTACTTC. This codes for CASSYRETQYF.

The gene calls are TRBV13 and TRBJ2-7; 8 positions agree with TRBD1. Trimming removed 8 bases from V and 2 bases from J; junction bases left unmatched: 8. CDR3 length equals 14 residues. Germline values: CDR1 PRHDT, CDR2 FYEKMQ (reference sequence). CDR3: CASGVTGGTYEQYF. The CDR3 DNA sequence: TGTGCCAGCGGAGTTACAGGGGGGACCTACGAGCAGTACTTC.

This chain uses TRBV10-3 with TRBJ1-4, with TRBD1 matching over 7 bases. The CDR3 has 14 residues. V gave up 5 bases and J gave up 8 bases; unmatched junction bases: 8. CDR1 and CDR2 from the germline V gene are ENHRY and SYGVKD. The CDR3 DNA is TGTGCCATCAGTTCACAGGGGATTGAGGAAAAACTGTTTTTT. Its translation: CAISSQGIEEKLFF.

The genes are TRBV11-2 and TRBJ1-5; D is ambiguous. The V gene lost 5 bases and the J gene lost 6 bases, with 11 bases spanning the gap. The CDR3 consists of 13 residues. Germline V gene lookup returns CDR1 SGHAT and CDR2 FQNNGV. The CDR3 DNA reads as TGTGCCAGCAGCCTGGTAGCGGGTCAGCCCCAGCATTTT. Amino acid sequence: CASSLVAGQPQHF. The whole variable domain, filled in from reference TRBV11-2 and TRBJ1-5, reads EAGVAQSPRYKIIEKRQSVAFWCNPISGHATLYWYQQILGQGPKLLIQFQNNGVVDDSQLPKDRFSAERLKGVDSTLKIQPAKLEDSAVYLCASSLVAGQPQHFGDGTRLSIL.

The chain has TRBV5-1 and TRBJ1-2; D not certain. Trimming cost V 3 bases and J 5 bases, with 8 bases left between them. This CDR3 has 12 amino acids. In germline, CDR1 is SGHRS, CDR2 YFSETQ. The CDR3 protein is CASSSEGYGYTF. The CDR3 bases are TGCGCCAGCAGCTCGGAGGGTTATGGCTACACCTTC.

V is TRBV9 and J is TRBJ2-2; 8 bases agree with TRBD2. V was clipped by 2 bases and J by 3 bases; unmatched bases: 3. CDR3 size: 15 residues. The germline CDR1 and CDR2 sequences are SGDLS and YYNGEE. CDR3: CASSVLGRDTGELFF. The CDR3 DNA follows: TGTGCCAGCAGCGTGCTCGGGAGGGACACCGGGGAGCTGTTTTTT.

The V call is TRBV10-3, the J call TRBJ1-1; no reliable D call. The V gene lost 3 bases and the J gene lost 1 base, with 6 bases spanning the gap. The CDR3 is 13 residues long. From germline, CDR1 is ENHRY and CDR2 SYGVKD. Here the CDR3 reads CAISDHRNTEAFF. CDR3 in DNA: TGTGCCATCAGTGACCACAGGAACACTGAAGCTTTCTTT.

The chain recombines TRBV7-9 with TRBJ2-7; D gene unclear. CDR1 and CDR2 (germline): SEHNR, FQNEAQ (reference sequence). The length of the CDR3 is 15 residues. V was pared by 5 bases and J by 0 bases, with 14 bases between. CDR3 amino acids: CASSPSPEASYEQYF. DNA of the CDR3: TGTGCCAGCAGCCCCTCCCCCGAGGCCTCCTACGAGCAGTACTTC.

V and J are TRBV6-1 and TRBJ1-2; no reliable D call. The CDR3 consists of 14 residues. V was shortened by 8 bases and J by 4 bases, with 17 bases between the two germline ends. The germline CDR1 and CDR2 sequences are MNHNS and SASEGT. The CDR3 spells CASEAGSPLYGYTF. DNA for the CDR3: TGTGCCAGCGAAGCTGGTAGCCCACTCTATGGCTACACCTTC.

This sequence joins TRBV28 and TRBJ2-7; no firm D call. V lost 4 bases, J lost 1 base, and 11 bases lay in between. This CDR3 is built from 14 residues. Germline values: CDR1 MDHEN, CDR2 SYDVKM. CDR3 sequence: CASSSTAVSYEQYV. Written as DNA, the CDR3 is TGTGCCAGCAGTTCTACAGCTGTTTCCTACGAGCAGTACGTC.

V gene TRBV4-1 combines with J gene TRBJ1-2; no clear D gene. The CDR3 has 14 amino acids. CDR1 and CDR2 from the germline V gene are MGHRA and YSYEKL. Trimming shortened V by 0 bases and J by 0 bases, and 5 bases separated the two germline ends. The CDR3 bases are TGCGCCAGCAGCCAAGATACGGCTAACTATGGCTACACCTTC. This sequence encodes CASSQDTANYGYTF.

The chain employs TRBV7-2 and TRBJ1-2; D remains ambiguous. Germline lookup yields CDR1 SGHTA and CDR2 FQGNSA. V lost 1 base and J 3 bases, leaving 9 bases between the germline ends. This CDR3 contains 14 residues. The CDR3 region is CASSLEHGDYGYTF. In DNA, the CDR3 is TGTGCCAGCAGCTTAGAGCACGGGGACTATGGCTACACCTTC. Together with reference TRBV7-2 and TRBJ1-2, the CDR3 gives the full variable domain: GAGVSQSPSNKVTEKGKDVELRCDPISGHTALYWYRQSLGQGLEFLIYFQGNSAPDKSGLPSDRFSAERTGGSVSTLTIQRTQQEDSAVYLCASSLEHGDYGYTFGSGTRLTVV.

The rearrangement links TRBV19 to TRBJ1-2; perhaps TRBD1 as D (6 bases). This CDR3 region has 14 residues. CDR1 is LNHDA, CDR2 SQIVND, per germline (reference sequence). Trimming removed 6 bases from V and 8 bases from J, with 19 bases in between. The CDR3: CASSVDRQLGGYTF. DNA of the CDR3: TGTGCCAGTAGCGTTGACAGGCAGCTGGGCGGCTACACCTTC. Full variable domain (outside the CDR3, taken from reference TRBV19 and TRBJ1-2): DGGITQSPKYLFRKEGQNVTLSCEQNLNHDAMYWYRQDPGQGLRLIYYSQIVNDFQKGDIAEGYSVSREKKESFPLTVTSAQKNPTAFYLCASSVDRQLGGYTFGSGTRLTVV.

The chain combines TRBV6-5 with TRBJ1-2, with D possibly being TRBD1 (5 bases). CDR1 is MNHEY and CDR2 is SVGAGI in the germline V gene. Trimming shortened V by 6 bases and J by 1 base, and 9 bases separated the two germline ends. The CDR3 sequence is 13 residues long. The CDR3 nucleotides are TGTGCCAGCAGCCCCCAGGGTAACTATGGCTACACCTTC. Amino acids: CASSPQGNYGYTF.

The CDR3 spells CASSVAGLPSTDTQYF. The CDR3 DNA is TGTGCCAGCAGCGTTGCAGGACTGCCTAGCACAGATACGCAGTATTTT. The V and J genes are TRBV9 and TRBJ2-3; tentative D call: TRBD2 (5 bases). The germline CDR1 and CDR2 sequences are SGDLS and YYNGEE. V lost 2 bases and J lost 0, with 13 bases in between. The CDR3 is 16 residues long.

CDR3 region: CASSPGLAGAPTDTQYF. For the CDR3, the DNA is TGTGCCAGCAGCCCTGGACTAGCGGGGGCCCCCACAGATACGCAGTATTTT. The chain couples TRBV7-2 to TRBJ2-3, with 13 positions matching TRBD2. CDR1 is SGHTA and CDR2 is FQGNSA in the germline V gene. CDR3 length: 17 amino acids. With V trimmed by 5 bases and J by 2 bases, 7 bases remained unmatched.

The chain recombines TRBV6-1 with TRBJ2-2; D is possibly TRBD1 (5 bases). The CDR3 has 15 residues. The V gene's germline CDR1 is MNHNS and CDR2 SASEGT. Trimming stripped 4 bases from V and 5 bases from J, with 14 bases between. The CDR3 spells CASSGRQGRTGELFF. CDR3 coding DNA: TGTGCCAGCAGTGGGCGGCAGGGAAGAACCGGGGAGCTGTTTTTT.